Detailed here is one TCR beta chain. This specimen belongs to a study of cytomegalovirus exposure and HLA in healthy donors. CDR3 length: 12 amino acids. V lost 6 bases, J lost 2 bases, and 2 bases stayed unmatched. Looked up from germline, CDR1 is SGHRS and CDR2 is YFSETQ. Primers included in the PCR were 60 Vbeta and 13 Jbeta primers. The protocol was immunoSEQ multiplex PCR, while the TCRdb copy is restricted to in-frame clones and leaves out a portion. The sample gives roughly 200,000 clones, 79% of which show up once; 0.69% is in the top ten. The TCR sequence derives from a woman in her 40s in good health and CMV-seronegative. The V gene is TRBV5-1, the J gene TRBJ2-7; 7 nucleotides line up with TRBD2. The specimen was PBMCs. CDR3 coding DNA: TGCGCCAGCAAGGGAGGGACCTACGAGCAGTACTTC. The encoded protein is CASKGGTYEQYF.